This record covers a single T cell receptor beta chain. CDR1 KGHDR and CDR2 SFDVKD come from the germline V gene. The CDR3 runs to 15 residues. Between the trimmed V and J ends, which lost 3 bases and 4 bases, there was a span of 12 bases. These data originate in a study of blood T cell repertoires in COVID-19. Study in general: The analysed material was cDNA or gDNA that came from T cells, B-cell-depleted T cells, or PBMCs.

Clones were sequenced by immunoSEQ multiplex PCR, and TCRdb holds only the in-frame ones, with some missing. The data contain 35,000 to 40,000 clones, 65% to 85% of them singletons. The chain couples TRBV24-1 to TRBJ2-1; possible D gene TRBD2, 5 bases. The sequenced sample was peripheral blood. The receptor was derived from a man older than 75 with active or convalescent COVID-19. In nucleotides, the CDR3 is TGTGCCACCAGTGATACAGACGGAGGATACAATGAGCAGTTCTTC. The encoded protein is CATSDTDGGYNEQFF.